The table lists the clone carrying this TCR beta chain with a few counts. This sample is part of a study of early T cells in non-severe SARS-CoV-2 infection. TCRdb re-analysed the 5' RACE reads in MiXCR, keeping a single row per CDR3 protein. The repertoire holds roughly 100,000 distinct CDR3 sequences, with around 14% as singletons. There are 14 residues in the CDR3. Germline CDR1 reads SGHTA; CDR2 reads FQGTGA. V shed 5 bases and J shed 4 bases, with 14 bases lying between them. Source material: whole blood. V is TRBV7-3 and J is TRBJ1-1; D is perhaps TRBD1 (6 bases). The receptor's source is an adult who was a healthcare worker with PCR-confirmed SARS-CoV-2 infection or an uninfected control (not recorded which). CDR3 residues: CASSLKGGATEAFF. The CDR3 nucleotides are TGTGCCAGCAGCCTGAAAGGGGGAGCCACTGAAGCTTTCTTT.